A single sample is the source of the 23 T cell receptor beta chains below, sequenced in a study of T cell repertoires in cytomegalovirus infection. MiXCR, applied by TCRdb to the reads, yields one record per CDR3 protein. The sample consists of 400,000 to 550,000 distinct CDR3 sequences, 11% of them appearing once. The specimen was PBMCs. These receptors all come from a human donor in good health (CMV status not recorded). Some clones in this sample may be carry-over from other donors' samples.

This clonotype has ten or more counts. The gene calls are TRBV18 and TRBJ1-6, with D possibly TRBD1 on 5 matching bases. Germline V gene sequence: CDR1 KGHSH, CDR2 LQKENI. The CDR3 covers 19 residues. V dropped 2 bases and J dropped 2 bases, with 19 bases sitting between them. DNA of the CDR3: TGTGCCAGCTCACCATCCAGGCCAGGGACGTCCGCCTATAATTCACCCCTCCACTTT. Its protein is CASSPSRPGTSAYNSPLHF.

This clonotype was found many times. The genes are TRBV20-1 and TRBJ2-3; a possible D gene is TRBD2 (5 bases). This CDR3 has 14 amino acids. The V gene lost 8 bases and the J gene lost 0 bases, with 15 bases spanning the gap. The V gene's germline CDR1 is DFQATT and CDR2 SNEGSKA (reference sequence). The CDR3 DNA is TGCAGTCCGTTACTAGGAACTAGCACAGATACGCAGTATTTT. This translates into CSPLLGTSTDTQYF.

Many counts were recorded for this clonotype. V usage is TRBV7-9 and J usage is TRBJ2-1, with D hard to call. V gave up 5 bases and J gave up 14 bases, with 19 bases separating them. The CDR3 loop spans 13 amino acids. Per the germline V gene, CDR1 is SEHNR and CDR2 is FQNEAQ (reference sequence). The CDR3 nucleotides read TGTGCCAGCAGCCCACCGACCTTTTTGTCAGAGTTCTTC. Residues: CASSPPTFLSEFF.

The V and J genes are TRBV28 and TRBJ2-6; possibly TRBD2 for D (5 bases). Germline V gene sequence: CDR1 MDHEN, CDR2 SYDVKM. This CDR3 spans 16 amino acids. V was trimmed by 7 bases and J by 1 base, leaving 14 bases between them. CDR3 in DNA: TGTGCCAGCACCCTTCTCCGGGGATCTGGGGCCAACGTCCTGACTTTC. This gives the protein CASTLLRGSGANVLTF.

The chain combines TRBV7-4 with TRBJ2-7; no firm D call. This CDR3 comprises 14 residues. Per germline, CDR1 SGHVT and CDR2 SQSDAQ. The V and J ends lost 2 bases and 4 bases respectively, with 12 bases between them. CDR3 bases: TGTGCCAGCAGCTTAATGGTCGCAGGATACGAGCAGTACTTC. It specifies CASSLMVAGYEQYF. Full variable domain (outside the CDR3, taken from reference TRBV7-4 and TRBJ2-7): GAGVSQSPRYKVAKRGRDVALRCDSISGHVTLYWYRQTLGQGSEVLTYSQSDAQRDKSGRPSGRFSAERPERSVSTLKIQRTEQGDSAVYLCASSLMVAGYEQYFGPGTRLTVT.

The chain's CDR3 is CASSPRGGSADTQYF. The CDR3 DNA sequence: TGTGCCAGCAGCCCTCGGGGGGGATCTGCAGATACGCAGTATTTT. The chain combines TRBV7-6 with TRBJ2-3; 8 positions match TRBD2. Germline CDR1 reads SGHVS; CDR2 reads FNYEAQ. V gave up 5 bases and J gave up 4 bases; unmatched junction bases: 8. This CDR3 comprises 15 residues. Drawing the rest from reference TRBV7-6 and TRBJ2-3, the complete variable domain is GAGVSQSPRYKVTKRGQDVALRCDPISGHVSLYWYRQALGQGPEFLTYFNYEAQQDKSGLPNDRFSAERPEGSISTLTIQRTEQRDSAMYRCASSPRGGSADTQYFGPGTRLTVL.

This clonotype was detected only a few times. The gene calls are TRBV12-3 or TRBV12-4 and TRBJ2-7; D might be TRBD1 or TRBD2, each matching 5 bases. The CDR3 has 14 residues. V shed 6 bases and J shed 2 bases, with 14 bases lying between them. CDR3 sequence reads: CASSIGVGPYEQYF. In DNA form, the CDR3 reads TGTGCCAGCAGCATCGGGGTGGGACCCTACGAGCAGTACTTC.

In this sample, this clonotype turned up a few times. The genes are TRBV5-1 and TRBJ1-1; no clear D. CDR3 size: 14 residues. Germline loops: CDR1 SGHRS, CDR2 YFSETQ. Trimming took 4 bases from V and 0 from J, leaving 10 bases between them. The CDR3 DNA reads TGCGCCAGCAGCAAGGGCTCGATGAACACTGAAGCTTTCTTT. It specifies CASSKGSMNTEAFF.

The sample holds many counts of this clonotype. This chain uses TRBV7-6 with TRBJ2-7; possible D gene TRBD2, 6 bases. V was pared by 5 bases and J by 2 bases, with 16 bases between. This CDR3 spans 15 amino acids. The germline CDR1 and CDR2 sequences are SGHVS and FNYEAQ. The CDR3 protein is CASSGGSGAAYEQYF. The CDR3 DNA is TGTGCCAGCAGCGGGGGGTCCGGGGCCGCCTACGAGCAGTACTTC.

This clonotype was observed at least ten times. The chain links TRBV7-9 to TRBJ2-1, with 14 bases that match TRBD2. Germline assignment: CDR1 SEHNR and CDR2 FQNEAQ (reference sequence). Trimming cost V 5 bases and J 8 bases; bases outside gene matches: 5. The CDR3 is 15 amino acids. The CDR3 region has the DNA TGTGCCAGCAGCGATCGGGGACTAGCGGGGGATGAGCAGTTCTTC. Protein product: CASSDRGLAGDEQFF.

There are many counts of this clonotype. The chain is built from TRBV7-9 and TRBJ2-3; D unresolved. V lost 5 bases and J lost 7, with 22 bases in between. CDR3 size: 16 residues. Per germline, CDR1 SEHNR and CDR2 FQNEAQ (reference sequence). The CDR3 is CASSPPGPTYTHTQYF. CDR3 DNA: TGTGCCAGCAGCCCCCCCGGACCTACTTACACCCATACGCAGTATTTT.

The rearrangement uses TRBV6-1 and TRBJ1-1, with no clear D. V lost 2 bases and J lost 4, with 11 bases in between. Germline V CDR1 and CDR2: MNHNS, SASEGT. This CDR3 has 14 residues. CDR3 residues: CASSEWKGITEAFF. CDR3 bases: TGTGCCAGCAGTGAATGGAAAGGGATCACTGAAGCTTTCTTT.

This clonotype was seen ten or more times. The chain employs TRBV12-3 or TRBV12-4 and TRBJ2-5; 9 bases are shared with TRBD2. The J segment lost 5 bases and the V segment lost 7 bases, leaving 8 bases of the junction unmatched. The CDR3 spans 14 residues. CDR3 residues: CASTIAGEGETQYF. CDR3 nucleotide sequence: TGTGCCAGCACCATAGCGGGAGAGGGTGAGACCCAGTACTTC.

This clonotype has a handful of counts. The rearrangement joins TRBV7-9 to TRBJ2-3; 8 bases map to TRBD2. The CDR3 spans 16 residues. With V trimmed by 3 bases and J by 2 bases, 7 bases remained unmatched. CDR1 is SEHNR, CDR2 FQNEAQ, per germline (reference sequence). This CDR3 reads CASSFTSGGNTDTQYF. The CDR3 DNA reads TGTGCCAGCAGCTTCACTAGCGGAGGGAACACAGATACGCAGTATTTT.

The genes are TRBV20-1 and TRBJ2-1, with 14 bases fitting TRBD2. CDR1 and CDR2 from the germline V gene are DFQATT and SNEGSKA (reference sequence). CDR3 length equals 17 residues. V gave up 2 bases and J gave up 3 bases; unmatched junction bases: 6. The chain's CDR3 is CSARTGTSGGNYNEQFF. As DNA, the CDR3 is TGCAGTGCTAGAACCGGGACTAGCGGGGGTAACTACAATGAGCAGTTCTTC.

This chain links TRBV2 with TRBJ2-1, with D tentatively TRBD2 (6 bases). The germline V and J ends were trimmed by 7 bases and 7 bases, with 17 bases remaining between them. The CDR3 is made up of 14 amino acids. Germline CDR1 and CDR2: SNHLY and FYNNEI. This CDR3 reads CASKLEGSGNEQFF. The DNA of the CDR3 is TGTGCCAGCAAATTGGAGGGATCGGGTAATGAGCAGTTCTTC. Together with reference TRBV2 and TRBJ2-1, the CDR3 gives the full variable domain: EPEVTQTPSHQVTQMGQEVILRCVPISNHLYFYWYRQILGQKVEFLVSFYNNEISEKSEIFDDQFSVERPDGSNFTLKIRSTKLEDSAMYFCASKLEGSGNEQFFGPGTRLTVL.

This clonotype was seen at least ten times. The rearrangement links TRBV5-4 to TRBJ2-2; TRBD2 aligns across 10 bases. The CDR3 runs 18 residues. The germline V gene encodes CDR1 SGHNT and CDR2 YYREEE (reference sequence). V lost 0 bases, J lost 5 bases, and 10 bases stayed unmatched. CDR3 DNA sequence: TGTGCCAGCAGCTTGGAGGGGTCTAGCGGGAGCCAAACCGGGGAGCTGTTTTTT. Translated: CASSLEGSSGSQTGELFF.

This clonotype was picked up many times. The chain has TRBV20-1 and TRBJ2-2, with TRBD2 matching over 7 bases. Germline V gene sequence: CDR1 DFQATT, CDR2 SNEGSKA (reference sequence). V was clipped by 3 bases and J by 2 bases; unmatched bases: 6. CDR3 size: 15 residues. CDR3 protein: CSARGGGSNTGELFF. CDR3 DNA: TGCAGTGCTAGGGGGGGGGGATCCAACACCGGGGAGCTGTTTTTT.

This clonotype was observed many times. The V and J genes are TRBV2 and TRBJ2-5; the D is unclear. V lost 8 bases and J 5 bases, leaving 6 bases between the germline ends. This CDR3 has 10 amino acids. From germline, CDR1 is SNHLY and CDR2 FYNNEI. As DNA, the CDR3 is TGTGCCAGCTGGACGGAGACCCAGTACTTC. This codes for CASWTETQYF.

In this sample, this clonotype turned up many times. The rearrangement uses TRBV6-6 and TRBJ2-2; 10 bases fit TRBD2. Germline assignment: CDR1 MNHNY and CDR2 SVGAGI (reference sequence). V shed 5 bases, J shed 6 bases, and the junction held 6 bases outside the gene matches. The CDR3 runs 15 residues. The CDR3 loop reads CASSSGGAIAGELFF. CDR3 in DNA: TGTGCCAGCAGTAGCGGGGGGGCCATCGCCGGGGAGCTGTTTTTT.

This clonotype appeared a few times. V and J are TRBV7-9 and TRBJ2-1, with D hard to call. The length of the CDR3 is 14 residues. Germline V gene data show CDR1 as SEHNR and CDR2 as FQNEAQ (reference sequence). V was trimmed by 8 bases and J by 0 bases, leaving 11 bases between them. The CDR3 loop is CASRRFDSYNEQFF. CDR3 nucleotide sequence: TGTGCCAGCCGTCGTTTCGACTCCTACAATGAGCAGTTCTTC.

The gene calls are TRBV11-2 and TRBJ1-2, with D uncertain. V was shortened by 1 base and J by 6 bases, with 12 bases between the two germline ends. This CDR3 comprises 14 residues. Germline V gene lookup returns CDR1 SGHAT and CDR2 FQNNGV. The CDR3 loop is CASSLVITTDGYTF. DNA for the CDR3: TGTGCCAGCAGCTTAGTTATTACGACGGATGGCTACACCTTC.

This chain connects TRBV30 to TRBJ1-2; TRBD1 aligns across 9 bases. CDR1 and CDR2 from the germline V gene are GTSNPN and SVGIG (reference sequence). V lost 2 bases, J lost 7 bases, and 8 bases stayed unmatched. This CDR3 has 14 residues. DNA of the CDR3: TGTGCCTGGAGTACAGACAGGGGGTATGGTGGCTACACCTTC. Amino acids: CAWSTDRGYGGYTF.